The source of this TCR beta chain is a study of neoadjuvant anti-PD-1 for oral cavity cancer. At the level of the study: Patients mostly received three to four biweekly nivolumab doses at 3 mg/kg before surgery. Whole-study results and caveats: Non-responders to neoadjuvant nivolumab had significantly more clonal PBMC T cells than responders.

Time point indicated: after neoadjuvant nivolumab, at surgical resection. These newly diagnosed stage II-IVA oral cavity squamous cell carcinoma patients had no prior systemic or radiation treatment. These oral cavity squamous cell carcinomas were HPV-negative and locally advanced. The germline V gene encodes CDR1 SGHTA and CDR2 FQGNSA. Between the trimmed V and J ends, which lost 5 bases and 5 bases, there was a span of 15 bases. This CDR3 is built from 15 residues. This clone was seen just once. Its antigen remains unidentified. Generated by immunoSEQ multiplex PCR, the TCRdb table keeps only in-frame clones and is missing some. The sample consists of some 9,800 clones, 50% to 70% of them appearing once.

This chain uses TRBV7-2 with TRBJ2-2; D may be TRBD1 (6 bases). This receptor was identified in a person aged 40-85 years with oral cavity squamous cell carcinoma. Sequencing used PBMCs, obtained after nivolumab (anti-PD-1) treatment. As DNA, the CDR3 is TGTGCCAGCAGCCCCGGCAGGGGAAGGACCGGGGAGCTGTTTTTT. The encoded protein is CASSPGRGRTGELFF.